This T cell receptor beta chain was captured in a study of blood T cell repertoires in COVID-19. Overall study: The cDNA or gDNA used as material had been derived from T cells, B-cell-depleted T cells, or PBMCs.

The data were produced by immunoSEQ multiplex PCR, yet TCRdb's version contains in-frame clones alone and is incomplete. The data contain about 200,000 clones, 88% of them singletons. This clone appeared a single time. The sequenced material came from peripheral blood. The source is a man aged 35 to 55 with active or convalescent COVID-19.

CDR3 sequence reads: CATSRGLAGVHSYEQYF. CDR3 bases: TGTGCCACCAGCAGGGGACTAGCGGGAGTACACTCCTACGAGCAGTACTTC. The chain combines TRBV15 with TRBJ2-7, with 14 bases fitting TRBD2. Germline CDR1 reads LNHNV; CDR2 reads YYDKDF (reference sequence). CDR3 size: 17 residues. J was trimmed by 0 bases and V by 3 bases; bases with no gene match: 4.